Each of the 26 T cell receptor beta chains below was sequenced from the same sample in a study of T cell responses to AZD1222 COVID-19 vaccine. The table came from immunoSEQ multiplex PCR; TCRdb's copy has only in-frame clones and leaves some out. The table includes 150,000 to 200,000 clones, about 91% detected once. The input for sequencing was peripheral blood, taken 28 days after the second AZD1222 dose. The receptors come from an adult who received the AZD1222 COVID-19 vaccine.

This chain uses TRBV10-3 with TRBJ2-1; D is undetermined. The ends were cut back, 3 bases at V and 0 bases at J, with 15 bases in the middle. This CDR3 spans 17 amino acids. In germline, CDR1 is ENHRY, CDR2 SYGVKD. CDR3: CAISDSPTPSSYNEQFF. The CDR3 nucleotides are TGTGCCATCAGTGATTCCCCGACCCCCAGCTCCTACAATGAGCAGTTCTTC.

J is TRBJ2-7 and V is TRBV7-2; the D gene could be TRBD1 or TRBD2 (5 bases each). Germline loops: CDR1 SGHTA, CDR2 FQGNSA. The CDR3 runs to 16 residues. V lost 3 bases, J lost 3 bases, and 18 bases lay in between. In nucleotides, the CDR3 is TGTGCCAGCAGCTTTCGACAGTCGGGGAGCCTCTACGAGCAGTACTTC. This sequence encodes CASSFRQSGSLYEQYF.

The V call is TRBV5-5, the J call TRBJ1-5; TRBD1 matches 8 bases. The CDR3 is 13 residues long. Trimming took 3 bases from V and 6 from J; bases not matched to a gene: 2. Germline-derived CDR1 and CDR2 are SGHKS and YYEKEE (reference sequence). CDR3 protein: CASSWTGTQPQHF. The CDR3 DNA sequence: TGTGCCAGCAGCTGGACAGGGACTCAGCCCCAGCATTTT.

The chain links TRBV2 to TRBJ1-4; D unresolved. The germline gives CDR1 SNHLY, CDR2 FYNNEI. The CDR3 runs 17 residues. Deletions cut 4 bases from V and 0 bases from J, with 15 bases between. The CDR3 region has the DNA TGTGCCAGCAGTGGGAGTTGGCAGGCGTCAACTAATGAAAAACTGTTTTTT. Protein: CASSGSWQASTNEKLFF.

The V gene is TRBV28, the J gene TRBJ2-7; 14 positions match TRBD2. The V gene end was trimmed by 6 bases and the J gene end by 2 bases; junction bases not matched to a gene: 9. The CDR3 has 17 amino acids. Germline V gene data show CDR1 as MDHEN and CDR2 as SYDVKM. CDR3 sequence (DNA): TGTGCCAGCAGCCTGACTAGCGGGAGGGCCGGGGCCTACGAGCAGTACTTC. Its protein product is CASSLTSGRAGAYEQYF.

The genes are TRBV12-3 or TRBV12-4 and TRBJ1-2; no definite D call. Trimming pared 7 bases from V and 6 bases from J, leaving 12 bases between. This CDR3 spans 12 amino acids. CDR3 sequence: CASIDILNGYTF. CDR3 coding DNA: TGTGCCAGCATAGACATTCTAAATGGCTACACCTTC.

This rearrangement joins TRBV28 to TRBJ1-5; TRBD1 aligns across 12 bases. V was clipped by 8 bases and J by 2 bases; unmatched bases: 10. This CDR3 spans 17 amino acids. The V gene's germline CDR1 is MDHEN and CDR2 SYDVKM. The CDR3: CASAPGTGGIGNQPQHF. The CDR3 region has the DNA TGTGCCAGCGCGCCCGGGACAGGGGGCATCGGCAATCAGCCCCAGCATTTT.

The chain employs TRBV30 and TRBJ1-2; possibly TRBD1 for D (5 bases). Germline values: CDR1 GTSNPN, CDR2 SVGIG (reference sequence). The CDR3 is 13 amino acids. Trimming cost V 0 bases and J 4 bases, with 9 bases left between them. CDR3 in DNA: TGTGCCTGGAGTGTCGGGACGGCCTATGGCTACACCTTC. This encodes CAWSVGTAYGYTF.

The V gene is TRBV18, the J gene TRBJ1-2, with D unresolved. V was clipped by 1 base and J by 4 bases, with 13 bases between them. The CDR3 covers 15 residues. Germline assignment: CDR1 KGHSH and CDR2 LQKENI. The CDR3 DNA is TGTGCCAGCTCACCACAACGGGTTGATGGCTATGGCTACACCTTC. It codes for CASSPQRVDGYGYTF.

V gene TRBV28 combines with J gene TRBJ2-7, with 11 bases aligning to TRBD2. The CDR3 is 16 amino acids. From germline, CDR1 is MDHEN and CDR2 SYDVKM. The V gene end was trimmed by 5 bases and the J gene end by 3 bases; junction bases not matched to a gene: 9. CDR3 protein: CASSIAGGRTFYEQYF. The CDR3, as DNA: TGTGCCAGCAGTATAGCGGGAGGGCGAACTTTCTACGAGCAGTACTTC.

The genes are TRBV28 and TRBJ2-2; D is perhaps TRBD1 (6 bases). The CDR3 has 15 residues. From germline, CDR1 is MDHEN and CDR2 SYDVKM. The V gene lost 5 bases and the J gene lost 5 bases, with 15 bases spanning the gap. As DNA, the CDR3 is TGTGCCAGCAGTACCCGGTGGGGGCAAACCGGGGAGCTGTTTTTT. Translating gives CASSTRWGQTGELFF.

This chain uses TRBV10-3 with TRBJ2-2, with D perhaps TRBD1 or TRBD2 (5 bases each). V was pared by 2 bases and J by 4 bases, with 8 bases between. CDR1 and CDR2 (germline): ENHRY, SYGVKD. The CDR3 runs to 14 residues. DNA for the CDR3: TGTGCCATCAGTGAGCCGGGGCTCACCGGGGAGCTGTTTTTT. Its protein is CAISEPGLTGELFF.

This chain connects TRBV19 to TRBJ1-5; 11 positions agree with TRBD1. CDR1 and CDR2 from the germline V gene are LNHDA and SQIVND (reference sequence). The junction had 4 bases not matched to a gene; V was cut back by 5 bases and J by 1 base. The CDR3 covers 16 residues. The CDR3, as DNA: TGTGCCAGTAGTGGACAGGGGGCTGGGAGCAATCAGCCCCAGCATTTT. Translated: CASSGQGAGSNQPQHF.

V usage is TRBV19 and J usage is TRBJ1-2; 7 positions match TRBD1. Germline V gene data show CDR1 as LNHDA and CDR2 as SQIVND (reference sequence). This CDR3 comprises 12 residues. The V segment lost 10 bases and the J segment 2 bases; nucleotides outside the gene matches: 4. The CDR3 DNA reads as TGTGCCACGACACAGGGGAACTATGGCTACACCTTC. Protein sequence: CATTQGNYGYTF.

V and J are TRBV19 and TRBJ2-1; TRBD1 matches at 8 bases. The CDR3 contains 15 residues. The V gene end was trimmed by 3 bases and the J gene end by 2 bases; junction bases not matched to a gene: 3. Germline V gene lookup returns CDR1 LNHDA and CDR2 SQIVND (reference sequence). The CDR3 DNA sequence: TGTGCCAGTAGTATCCGGACAGGGACCTACAATGAGCAGTTCTTC. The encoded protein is CASSIRTGTYNEQFF.

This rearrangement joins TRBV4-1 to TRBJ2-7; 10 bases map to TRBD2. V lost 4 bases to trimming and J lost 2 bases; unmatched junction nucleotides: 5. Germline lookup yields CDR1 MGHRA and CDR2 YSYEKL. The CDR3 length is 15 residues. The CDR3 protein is CASSLQRGGTYEQYF. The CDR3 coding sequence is TGCGCCAGCAGCCTCCAGCGGGGGGGGACCTACGAGCAGTACTTC.

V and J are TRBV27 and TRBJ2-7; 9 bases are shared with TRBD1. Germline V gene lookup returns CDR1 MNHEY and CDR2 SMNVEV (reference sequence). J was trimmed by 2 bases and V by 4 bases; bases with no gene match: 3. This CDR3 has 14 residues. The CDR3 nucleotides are TGTGCCAGCAGTTACGACAGGGGGGCCTACGAGCAGTACTTC. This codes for CASSYDRGAYEQYF.

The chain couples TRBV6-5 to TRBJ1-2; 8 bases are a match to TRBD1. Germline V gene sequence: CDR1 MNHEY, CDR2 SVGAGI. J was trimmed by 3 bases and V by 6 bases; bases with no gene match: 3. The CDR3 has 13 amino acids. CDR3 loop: CASRDRAYYGYTF. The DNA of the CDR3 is TGTGCCAGCAGGGACAGGGCCTACTATGGCTACACCTTC.

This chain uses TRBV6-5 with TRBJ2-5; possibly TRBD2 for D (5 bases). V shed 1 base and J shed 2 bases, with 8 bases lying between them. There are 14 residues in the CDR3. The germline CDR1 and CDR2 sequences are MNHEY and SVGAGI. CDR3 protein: CASSYWSGQETQYF. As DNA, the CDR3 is TGTGCCAGCAGTTACTGGTCGGGGCAAGAGACCCAGTACTTC.

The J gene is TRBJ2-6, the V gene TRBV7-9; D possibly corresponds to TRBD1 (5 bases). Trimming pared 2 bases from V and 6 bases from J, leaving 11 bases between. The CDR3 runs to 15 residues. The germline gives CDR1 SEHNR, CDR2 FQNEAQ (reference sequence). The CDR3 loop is CASSLTTAPANVLTF. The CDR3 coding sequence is TGTGCCAGCAGCTTAACGACAGCCCCGGCCAACGTCCTGACTTTC.

CDR3 in DNA: TGTGCCAGCAGTTACAGGGTTACTAACTATGGCTACACCTTC. Amino acids: CASSYRVTNYGYTF. The chain joins TRBV2 to TRBJ1-2, with D tentatively TRBD1 (6 bases). The germline gives CDR1 SNHLY, CDR2 FYNNEI. Trimming removed 5 bases at V and 0 bases at J, with 10 bases between. The CDR3 loop spans 14 amino acids. The variable domain in full, with the rest retrieved from reference TRBV2 and TRBJ1-2, is EPEVTQTPSHQVTQMGQEVILRCVPISNHLYFYWYRQILGQKVEFLVSFYNNEISEKSEIFDDQFSVERPDGSNFTLKIRSTKLEDSAMYFCASSYRVTNYGYTFGSGTRLTVV.

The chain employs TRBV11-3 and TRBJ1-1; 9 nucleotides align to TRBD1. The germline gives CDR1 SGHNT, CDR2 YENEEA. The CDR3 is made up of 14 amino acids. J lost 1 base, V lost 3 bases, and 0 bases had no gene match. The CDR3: CASSLGQGNTEAFF. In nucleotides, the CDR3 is TGTGCCAGCAGCTTGGGACAGGGGAACACTGAAGCTTTCTTT.

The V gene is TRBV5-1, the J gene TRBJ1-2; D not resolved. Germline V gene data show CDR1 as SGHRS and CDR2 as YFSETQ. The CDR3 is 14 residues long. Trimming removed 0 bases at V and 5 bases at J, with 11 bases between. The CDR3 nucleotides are TGCGCCAGCAGCTTGGCCGACCCCGTATATGGCTACACCTTC. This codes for CASSLADPVYGYTF.

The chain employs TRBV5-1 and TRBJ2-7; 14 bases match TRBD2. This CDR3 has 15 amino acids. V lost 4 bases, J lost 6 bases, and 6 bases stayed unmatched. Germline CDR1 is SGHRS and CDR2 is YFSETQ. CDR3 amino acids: CASSRGLAGALEQYF. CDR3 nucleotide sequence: TGCGCCAGCAGCCGGGGACTAGCGGGGGCTCTCGAGCAGTACTTC.

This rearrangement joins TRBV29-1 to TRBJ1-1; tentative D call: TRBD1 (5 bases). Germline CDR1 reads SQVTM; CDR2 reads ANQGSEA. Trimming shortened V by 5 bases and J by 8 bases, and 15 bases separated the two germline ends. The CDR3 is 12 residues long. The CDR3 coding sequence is TGCAGCGTTCGAATGGGGCCGGGGGAAGCTTTCTTT. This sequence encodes CSVRMGPGEAFF.

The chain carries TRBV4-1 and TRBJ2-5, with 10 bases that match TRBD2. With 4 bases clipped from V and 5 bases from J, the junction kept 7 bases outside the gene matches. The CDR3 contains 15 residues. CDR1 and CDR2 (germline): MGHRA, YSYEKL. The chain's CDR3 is CASSRTTSGVETQYF. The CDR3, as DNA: TGCGCCAGCAGCCGAACTACTAGCGGGGTGGAGACCCAGTACTTC.